This TCR beta chain emerged from a study of low-dose radiotherapy and immunotherapy resistance in tumors. The wider study: Administration of intravenous cyclophosphamide at 200 mg/m2 took place every two weeks, one day before radiation and immunotherapy. Aspirin 300 mg, taken orally and daily, was given to patients for four cycles from cycle 1 day 1.

Indicated time point: after trial treatment. Noted treatment: LDRT plus nivolumab, ipilimumab, low-dose cyclophosphamide and aspirin (RACIN trial). Every donor was treated with nivolumab, ipilimumab, aspirin, low-dose cyclophosphamide and also low-dose radiotherapy. Those eligible were patients bearing advanced solid tumors lacking tumor-infiltrating lymphocytes. As concerns this clonotype: One base separates it from a far larger clone, so it is likely a read error.

The CDR3 spans 16 residues. Deletions cut 8 bases from V and 7 bases from J, with 28 bases between. A roughly 20-cycle PCR with a constant-region primer and V-primer adapter amplified TCRs. TCRdb fed the reads into MiXCR, producing one record per CDR3 protein. The table includes roughly 52,000 distinct CDR3 sequences, around 33% detected once. The sequencing here drew on PBMCs, taken after low-dose radiotherapy plus immunotherapy. The chain carries TRBV5-3 and TRBJ2-7; D may be TRBD2 (6 bases). TRBV5-3 is an open reading frame, and its role is uncertain. The clonotype originates from a male donor with rectosigmoid adenocarcinoma. CDR3 sequence: CASWSLTSGNYNEQYF. CDR3 coding DNA: TGTGCCAGCTGGTCTTTGACTAGTGGAAATTACAATGAGCAGTACTTC.